This T cell receptor (beta chain) was captured in a study of blood T cell repertoires in COVID-19 (dated by TCRdb to the early 2020s). A note on the overall study: Samples covering the acute and convalescent phases of COVID-19 were provided by collaborators in the United States, Italy and Spain. The prospective study material was composed of cDNA or gDNA derived from T cells, B-cell-depleted T cells, or PBMCs. Where HLA class I and class II types were available, the types were taken from metadata supplied by the sample provider, not from assay-based typing. Subjects who had been exposed to COVID-19, were actively infected with it, or had recovered from it provided the deeply sampled blood TCRbeta repertoires that made up the dataset. A freely available public database, intended as a resource for researchers studying the immune response to SARS-CoV-2, is where the repertoires were released. The samples were drawn from two sources: the first 160 participants of the ongoing ImmuneRACE study, and 1,200 or so subjects contributed by 6 global collaborators. A de-identified subject ID, COVID-19 status, age in years and sex were almost always included in the sample metadata.

TCRbeta CDR3 regions were amplified from genomic DNA by means of the immunoSEQ Assay, a bias-controlled multiplex PCR. The study's own analysis went as follows. The number of nucleated cells in each sample was estimated from the amplification of reference gene primers within the assay. Sequence reads were collapsed and filtered to measure the absolute abundance of every unique TCRbeta CDR3 rearrangement. Productive Simpson clonality was computed per sample as the square root of Simpson's diversity index over productive rearrangements. TCRdb stores this immuneACCESS table with in-frame sequences only. Part of the clones is absent; in the studies checked, under half of the shortfall reflects unresolved V genes, and no reason is known for the rest. That table gives V, J and clone size, and the DNA gave D and trimming. Present in this sample are about 440,000 clones, 87% of which were seen just once. Nearly 2% of the sample belongs to the ten largest clones.

Participants in the prospective study were enrolled through a virtual design, were aged roughly 18 to 90 years, and lived in fewer than 30 United States geographic areas. In the prospective study, participants were assigned to cohorts based on the clinical history participants reported in a screening survey and a study questionnaire. Mobile phlebotomists in the prospective study collected whole blood, serum and a nasopharyngeal or oropharyngeal swab from every participant. Over a roughly 2-month period, participants in the prospective study had the option of providing additional blood draws and questionnaires. Blood samples from the prospective study were shipped frozen or at room temperature prior to DNA extraction. Overall study outcomes, separate from this receptor: The quantity of clinical and demographic metadata differed by source and by participant and was supplied without curation.

Remarks on this clone: No antigen is known for it. Base quality data are lacking; no much larger clone is found one base away.

The source of this sequence is a woman under 30 with acute COVID-19. The sample comprised PBMCs or T cells enriched from blood (not recorded which).

The CDR3 is CASSRTRTVQNTGELFF. In nucleotides, the sequence is TGTGCCAGCAGCCGAACCCGGACAGTACAAAACACCGGGGAGCTGTTTTTT. The chain is encoded by TRBV7-3 joined to TRBJ2-2; TRBD1 might be the D gene, on 6 matching bases. CDR1 is given as SGHTA and CDR2 as FQGTGA, both from the germline V gene. V loses 5 bases of germline sequence and J loses 2 bases, and the interval between the two ends is 18 bases. From the cysteine up to the phenylalanine, the CDR3 has a length of 17 residues. Kept here is only the CDR3 DNA, which spans 51 bases and is read in frame from base 1.